The rows below give T cell receptor beta chains drawn from one sample of a study of Ad26.COV2.S vaccination and SARS-CoV-2 variants. Data came from immunoSEQ multiplex PCR; TCRdb stores just in-frame clones and leaves some out. The sample consists of a few hundred thousand clones, about nine tenths of them appearing once. Material: peripheral blood, obtained in a trial of Ad26.COV2.S vaccine versus placebo. The source is a person between 18 and 59 years old who received the Ad26.COV2.S COVID-19 vaccine or a placebo. Both conserved end residues are part of each CDR3. Each record gives: V gene, J gene, clone size, D gene, CDR3 length, CDR3 protein, CDR3 DNA. D genes are given only for firm matches. Clone size is given for some rows only: seen once, a few or many times, or a class if the clone is expanded.

V: TRBV5-1
J: TRBJ2-2
size: few
D: .
length: 14
CDR3: CASPEGLNTGELFF
DNA: TGCGCCAGCCCAGAAGGACTGAACACCGGGGAGCTGTTTTTT

V: TRBV6-6
J: TRBJ2-3
size: .
D: .
length: 16
CDR3: CASSYPTGASTDTQYF
DNA: TGTGCCAGCAGTTACCCAACGGGGGCTAGCACAGATACGCAGTATTTT

V: TRBV29-1
J: TRBJ2-7
size: .
D: .
length: 12
CDR3: CSVLGIAYEQYF
DNA: TGCAGCGTTCTGGGAATCGCCTACGAGCAGTACTTC

V: TRBV7-9
J: TRBJ1-1
size: .
D: TRBD1
length: 15
CDR3: CASSLARGPGTEAFF
DNA: TGTGCCAGCAGCTTAGCGAGGGGGCCCGGGACTGAAGCTTTCTTT

V: TRBV5-1
J: TRBJ2-2
size: .
D: .
length: 15
CDR3: CASSALAVVVGELFF
DNA: TGCGCCAGCAGCGCTCTGGCGGTGGTCGTAGGGGAGCTGTTTTTT

V: TRBV5-8
J: TRBJ1-5
size: .
D: .
length: 14
CDR3: CASSLGSANQPQHF
DNA: TGTGCCAGCAGCTTGGGCTCAGCCAATCAGCCCCAGCATTTT

V: TRBV30
J: TRBJ1-2
size: .
D: .
length: 12
CDR3: CAWSVGGKGYTF
DNA: TGTGCCTGGAGTGTAGGGGGGAAAGGCTACACCTTC

V: TRBV29-1
J: TRBJ2-1
size: .
D: .
length: 13
CDR3: CSVAAGSYNEQFF
DNA: TGCAGCGTTGCGGCGGGCTCCTACAATGAGCAGTTCTTC

V: TRBV30
J: TRBJ2-7
size: .
D: .
length: 12
CDR3: CAWSVSTYEQYF
DNA: TGTGCCTGGAGTGTATCAACCTACGAGCAGTACTTC

V: TRBV3-1/TRBV3-2
J: TRBJ2-5
size: .
D: .
length: 14
CDR3: CASSQLKKWETQYF
DNA: TGTGCCAGCAGCCAACTGAAAAAGTGGGAGACCCAGTACTTC

V: TRBV30
J: TRBJ2-5
size: .
D: .
length: 12
CDR3: CAWSWGDKTQYF
DNA: TGTGCCTGGAGTTGGGGGGACAAGACCCAGTACTTC

V: TRBV9
J: TRBJ1-1
size: .
D: .
length: 15
CDR3: CASSVAPGRNTEAFF
DNA: TGTGCCAGCAGCGTCGCCCCCGGGAGAAACACTGAAGCTTTCTTT

V: TRBV11-3
J: TRBJ2-7
size: few
D: .
length: 14
CDR3: CASSLGSASYEQYF
DNA: TGTGCCAGCAGCTTAGGTTCCGCCTCCTACGAGCAGTACTTC

V: TRBV19
J: TRBJ2-2
size: .
D: .
length: 14
CDR3: CASSTGVNTGELFF
DNA: TGTGCCAGTAGCACAGGAGTCAACACCGGGGAGCTGTTTTTT

V: TRBV6-5
J: TRBJ2-1
size: .
D: TRBD2
length: 14
CDR3: CASKPGLAVDEQFF
DNA: TGTGCCAGCAAGCCGGGACTAGCGGTTGATGAGCAGTTCTTC

V: TRBV19
J: TRBJ2-7
size: few
D: TRBD1
length: 14
CDR3: CASKLGQGPYEQYF
DNA: TGTGCCAGTAAACTCGGACAGGGACCCTACGAGCAGTACTTC

V: TRBV15
J: TRBJ2-3
size: .
D: TRBD1
length: 14
CDR3: CATSTGGPTDTQYF
DNA: TGTGCCACCAGCACAGGGGGCCCGACAGATACGCAGTATTTT

V: TRBV12-5
J: TRBJ2-7
size: once
D: .
length: 16
CDR3: CASGLVNTETIYEQYF
DNA: TGTGCTAGTGGTTTGGTAAATACTGAGACGATCTACGAGCAGTACTTC

V: TRBV19
J: TRBJ2-2
size: .
D: TRBD1
length: 14
CDR3: CAVGGTGIPGELFF
DNA: TGTGCCGTAGGGGGGACAGGGATACCCGGGGAGCTGTTTTTT

V: TRBV30
J: TRBJ2-2
size: .
D: .
length: 14
CDR3: CAWSGVIDTGELFF
DNA: TGTGCCTGGAGTGGGGTGATTGACACCGGGGAGCTGTTTTTT

V: TRBV27
J: TRBJ2-4
size: .
D: .
length: 13
CDR3: CASSGGYGNIQYF
DNA: TGTGCCAGCTCGGGGGGCTACGGTAACATTCAGTACTTC

V: TRBV18
J: TRBJ1-4
size: .
D: .
length: 13
CDR3: CASSPLLAAELFF
DNA: TGTGCCAGCTCACCACTGCTAGCTGCTGAACTGTTTTTT

V: TRBV29-1
J: TRBJ1-2
size: .
D: TRBD1
length: 14
CDR3: CSVAGTGDIYGYTF
DNA: TGCAGCGTTGCCGGGACAGGCGACATCTATGGCTACACCTTC

V: TRBV15
J: TRBJ1-1
size: .
D: .
length: 12
CDR3: CATLGVATEAFF
DNA: TGTGCCACCCTTGGAGTCGCGACTGAAGCTTTCTTT

V: TRBV2
J: TRBJ1-2
size: .
D: TRBD1
length: 15
CDR3: CASSPGDRINYGYTF
DNA: TGTGCCAGCAGTCCTGGGGACAGAATTAACTATGGCTACACCTTC

V: TRBV7-2
J: TRBJ1-3
size: .
D: TRBD1
length: 14
CDR3: CASSPGGAGNTIYF
DNA: TGTGCCAGCAGCCCAGGGGGAGCTGGAAACACCATATATTTT

V: TRBV4-1
J: TRBJ2-2
size: few
D: TRBD1
length: 14
CDR3: CASSLTGGGGELFF
DNA: TGCGCCAGCAGCCTGACAGGGGGCGGCGGGGAGCTGTTTTTT

V: TRBV10-1
J: TRBJ2-3
size: .
D: TRBD1
length: 15
CDR3: CASRGGQGFLDTQYF
DNA: TGCGCCAGCAGGGGGGGACAGGGTTTTTTAGATACGCAGTATTTT

V: TRBV27
J: TRBJ2-7
size: .
D: .
length: 13
CDR3: CASSLSKSYEQYF
DNA: TGTGCCAGCAGTTTATCGAAATCCTACGAGCAGTACTTC

V: TRBV2
J: TRBJ1-6
size: .
D: .
length: 13
CDR3: CASSEARSSPLHF
DNA: TGTGCCAGCAGTGAAGCGCGTAGTTCACCCCTCCACTTT

V: TRBV5-1
J: TRBJ1-1
size: .
D: .
length: 13
CDR3: CASSLAGREASFF
DNA: TGCGCCAGCAGCTTGGCCGGCAGGGAGGCTTCTTTCTTT

V: TRBV9
J: TRBJ2-5
size: .
D: .
length: 15
CDR3: CASSVGTKYQETQYF
DNA: TGTGCCAGCAGCGTAGGGACCAAATACCAAGAGACCCAGTACTTC

V: TRBV9
J: TRBJ2-7
size: .
D: TRBD1
length: 15
CDR3: CASSVGTGEAYEQYF
DNA: TGTGCCAGCAGCGTAGGGACAGGGGAAGCCTACGAGCAGTACTTC

V: TRBV14
J: TRBJ1-1
size: .
D: .
length: 19
CDR3: CASSQFPHFRAAENTEAFF
DNA: TGTGCCAGCAGCCAATTCCCGCATTTCAGGGCGGCAGAGAACACTGAAGCTTTCTTT